This passage covers 26 T cell receptor beta chains from one sample sequenced in a study of T cell changes during pregnancy in multiple sclerosis. Produced via immunoSEQ multiplex PCR; TCRdb's table is partial and in-frame only. The data contain approximately 100,000 clones, around 90% of them singletons. Sequenced material: peripheral blood, taken in the second trimester of pregnancy. These receptors originate from a female donor with multiple sclerosis, enrolled in a pregnancy study.

J is TRBJ2-7 and V is TRBV5-4, with 8 bases identical to TRBD1. Trimming took 4 bases from V and 5 from J; bases not matched to a gene: 14. The CDR3 is 16 residues long. Germline V CDR1 and CDR2: SGHNT, YYREEE (reference sequence). CDR3 region: CASSHPEGQGANEQYF. The CDR3 DNA follows: TGTGCCAGCAGCCACCCCGAGGGGCAGGGGGCCAACGAGCAGTACTTC.

This clone was detected a few times. The rearrangement joins TRBV2 to TRBJ2-1; D remains ambiguous. CDR1 and CDR2 from the germline V gene are SNHLY and FYNNEI. The CDR3 contains 12 residues. Trimming cost V 6 bases and J 5 bases, with 8 bases left between them. This CDR3 reads CASRRENNEQFF. CDR3 DNA: TGTGCCAGCAGGCGTGAAAACAATGAGCAGTTCTTC.

The rearrangement uses TRBV30 and TRBJ2-5, with 7 bases aligning to TRBD1. The DNA matches TRBJ2-7 better at its end, which makes the J call doubtful. From germline, CDR1 is GTSNPN and CDR2 SVGIG (reference sequence). The CDR3 has 15 residues. This CDR3 reads CAWSALDRDGGEQYF. The CDR3 DNA sequence: TGTGCCTGGAGTGCCCTCGACAGGGATGGAGGCGAGCAGTACTTC.

The chain is built from TRBV27 and TRBJ2-7, with 14 bases that match TRBD2. CDR3 length: 17 residues. V lost 4 bases and J lost 6; bases outside the gene matches: 11. The germline CDR1 and CDR2 sequences are MNHEY and SMNVEV (reference sequence). CDR3 in amino acids: CASSSTSGRALLSEQYF. CDR3 nucleotide sequence: TGTGCCAGCAGTTCGACTAGCGGGAGGGCCCTGTTAAGCGAGCAGTACTTC.

The chain combines TRBV19 with TRBJ1-4; TRBD1 aligns across 7 bases. J gave up 6 bases and V 1 base, and 2 bases lay outside the gene matches. The CDR3 extends over 14 amino acids. In germline, CDR1 is LNHDA, CDR2 SQIVND (reference sequence). CDR3 amino acids: CASSIGQGHEKLFF. For the CDR3, the DNA is TGTGCCAGTAGTATAGGACAGGGCCATGAAAAACTGTTTTTT.

The chain carries TRBV7-6 and TRBJ1-2; D not certain. The CDR3 extends over 14 amino acids. With 1 base removed from V and 8 bases from J, the gap between germline ends came to 14 bases. The V gene's germline CDR1 is SGHVS and CDR2 FNYEAQ. DNA of the CDR3: TGTGCCAGCAGCTTAGGGGAGGGAAGAGAGGGCTACACCTTC. Amino acids: CASSLGEGREGYTF.

The chain is built from TRBV6-6 and TRBJ2-7, with D perhaps matching TRBD2 (5 bases). In germline, CDR1 is MNHNY, CDR2 SVGAGI (reference sequence). V lost 7 bases, J lost 4 bases, and 11 bases lay in between. The CDR3 extends over 12 amino acids. The CDR3 region is CASKAGGYEQYF. The CDR3 DNA reads TGTGCCAGCAAGGCCGGCGGGTACGAGCAGTACTTC.

This clone appeared a single time. The chain carries TRBV5-4 and TRBJ2-5; perhaps TRBD2 as D (5 bases). The CDR3 covers 14 residues. Germline V CDR1 and CDR2: SGHNT, YYREEE (reference sequence). V was pared by 0 bases and J by 5 bases, with 11 bases between. CDR3 sequence reads: CASSLGPGDETQYF. In DNA form, the CDR3 reads TGTGCCAGCAGCTTGGGCCCCGGGGATGAGACCCAGTACTTC.

The table lists this clone with a count of one. The V and J genes are TRBV28 and TRBJ2-3, with 7 positions matching TRBD1. The CDR3 runs to 13 residues. Germline-derived CDR1 and CDR2 are MDHEN and SYDVKM. J lost 5 bases, V lost 9 bases, and 8 bases had no gene match. The CDR3 nucleotides are TGTGCCAGTGTGACAGGGAGAGGAGATACGCAGTATTTT. Protein sequence: CASVTGRGDTQYF.

The count of this clone is one. V usage is TRBV5-6 and J usage is TRBJ2-3; 8 bases agree with TRBD1. This CDR3 comprises 18 residues. CDR1 is SGHDT and CDR2 is YYEEEE in the germline V gene. V lost 1 base to trimming and J lost 1 base; unmatched junction nucleotides: 11. The CDR3 sequence: CASSLWTGQSTRTDTQYF. Here the CDR3 DNA reads TGTGCCAGCAGCTTGTGGACAGGGCAGTCAACTCGCACAGATACGCAGTATTTT.

This clone was recorded a few times. This chain connects TRBV2 to TRBJ2-2; perhaps TRBD1 as D (5 bases). Trimming stripped 4 bases from V and 1 base from J, with 7 bases between. The germline V gene encodes CDR1 SNHLY and CDR2 FYNNEI. The CDR3 covers 14 residues. For the CDR3, the DNA is TGTGCCAGCAGTGTAGACAGGAACACCGGGGAGCTGTTTTTT. Translated, it gives CASSVDRNTGELFF.

This clone was recorded a few times. The chain combines TRBV5-4 with TRBJ1-4; D might be TRBD1 (6 bases). Trimming took 6 bases from V and 6 from J, leaving 15 bases between them. This CDR3 has 14 residues. The germline gives CDR1 SGHNT, CDR2 YYREEE (reference sequence). As DNA, the CDR3 is TGTGCCAGCATCCAACAGGGAGTTTATGAAAAACTGTTTTTT. Translation gives CASIQQGVYEKLFF. Together with reference TRBV5-4 and TRBJ1-4, the CDR3 gives the full variable domain: ETGVTQSPTHLIKTRGQQVTLRCSSQSGHNTVSWYQQALGQGPQFIFQYYREEENGRGNFPPRFSGLQFPNYSSELNVNALELDDSALYLCASIQQGVYEKLFFGSGTQLSVL.

The CDR3 reads CASSLHIYGYTF. The CDR3 DNA reads TGTGCCAGCAGTCTCCACATCTATGGCTACACCTTC. V is TRBV28 and J is TRBJ1-2, with D uncertain. Germline V gene sequence: CDR1 MDHEN, CDR2 SYDVKM. The CDR3 has 12 amino acids. With 5 bases removed from V and 4 bases from J, the gap between germline ends came to 8 bases.

The chain is built from TRBV28 and TRBJ1-1; the D gene is possibly TRBD1 (6 bases). Deletions cut 3 bases from V and 5 bases from J, with 13 bases between. Germline CDR1 reads MDHEN; CDR2 reads SYDVKM. This CDR3 is 14 amino acids long. The CDR3 DNA sequence: TGTGCCAGCAGTTTGCAGGGGTGGGGAACTGAAGCTTTCTTT. Its protein is CASSLQGWGTEAFF. Using reference TRBV28 and TRBJ1-1 for the parts outside the CDR3, the full variable domain is DVKVTQSSRYLVKRTGEKVFLECVQDMDHENMFWYRQDPGLGLRLIYFSYDVKMKEKGDIPEGYSVSREKKERFSLILESASTNQTSMYLCASSLQGWGTEAFFGQGTRLTVV.

The rearrangement uses TRBV20-1 and TRBJ2-7; weak D call: TRBD2 (6 bases). Trimming left V 3 bases short and J 3 bases short, with 6 bases between. CDR3 length: 11 amino acids. Per the germline V gene, CDR1 is DFQATT and CDR2 is SNEGSKA (reference sequence). The CDR3 here is CSASGSYEQYF. The CDR3 DNA follows: TGCAGTGCTAGCGGGAGCTACGAGCAGTACTTC.

The V gene is TRBV7-2, the J gene TRBJ1-2, with D possibly matching TRBD1 (6 bases). CDR1 and CDR2 (germline): SGHTA, FQGNSA. Trimming removed 5 bases at V and 0 bases at J, with 7 bases between. CDR3 length: 13 amino acids. The CDR3: CASSRDTNYGYTF. As DNA, the CDR3 is TGTGCCAGCAGCAGGGACACTAACTATGGCTACACCTTC.

The J gene is TRBJ1-2, the V gene TRBV28; no definite D call. The CDR3 contains 12 residues. V dropped 6 bases and J dropped 8 bases, with 13 bases sitting between them. Germline values: CDR1 MDHEN, CDR2 SYDVKM. This chain's CDR3 is CASSPGIAGYTF. CDR3 coding DNA: TGTGCCAGCAGCCCTGGTATTGCGGGCTACACCTTC.

The chain joins TRBV28 to TRBJ2-7; 8 bases line up with TRBD2. The length of the CDR3 is 14 residues. CDR1 is MDHEN, CDR2 SYDVKM, per germline. V shed 6 bases and J 1 base; nucleotides not matched to a gene: 5. The CDR3 DNA is TGTGCCAGCAGCCCTAGCGGGCCTTCCTACGAGCAGTACTTC. Its translation: CASSPSGPSYEQYF. The variable domain in full, with the rest retrieved from reference TRBV28 and TRBJ2-7, is DVKVTQSSRYLVKRTGEKVFLECVQDMDHENMFWYRQDPGLGLRLIYFSYDVKMKEKGDIPEGYSVSREKKERFSLILESASTNQTSMYLCASSPSGPSYEQYFGPGTRLTVT.

This chain connects TRBV7-8 to TRBJ2-1, with 7 bases lining up with TRBD2. The trim removed 5 bases at V and 6 bases at J, leaving 13 bases unmatched. The CDR3 extends over 16 amino acids. Germline-derived CDR1 and CDR2 are SGHVS and FQNEAQ. CDR3 protein: CASSEYRGVSINEQFF. CDR3 DNA: TGTGCCAGCAGCGAATACCGGGGGGTCTCCATCAATGAGCAGTTCTTC. Using reference TRBV7-8 and TRBJ2-1 for the parts outside the CDR3, the full variable domain is GAGVSQSPRYKVAKRGQDVALRCDPISGHVSLFWYQQALGQGPEFLTYFQNEAQLDKSGLPSDRFFAERPEGSVSTLKIQRTQQEDSAVYLCASSEYRGVSINEQFFGPGTRLTVL.

In DNA, the CDR3 is TGTGCCAGCAGTTTATCATCGGCAGGCCAAGAGACCCAGTACTTC. It is translated as CASSLSSAGQETQYF. V is TRBV27 and J is TRBJ2-5; D is uncertain. Germline CDR1 is MNHEY and CDR2 is SMNVEV (reference sequence). The V gene lost 0 bases and the J gene lost 1 base, with 9 bases spanning the gap. The CDR3 spans 15 residues.

The chain carries TRBV7-9 and TRBJ1-2; TRBD1 matches 7 bases. This CDR3 contains 13 residues. The trim removed 5 bases at V and 8 bases at J, leaving 8 bases unmatched. Per germline, CDR1 SEHNR and CDR2 FQNEAQ (reference sequence). This CDR3 reads CASSHTGVGGYTF. CDR3 sequence (DNA): TGTGCCAGCAGCCATACAGGGGTGGGCGGCTACACCTTC.

V and J are TRBV27 and TRBJ2-2, with TRBD2 identical over 10 bases. Per the germline V gene, CDR1 is MNHEY and CDR2 is SMNVEV (reference sequence). This CDR3 comprises 16 residues. V gave up 6 bases and J gave up 7 bases; unmatched junction bases: 11. CDR3 sequence: CASSPIASGSGGELFF. The CDR3 DNA reads as TGTGCCAGCAGCCCTATTGCTAGCGGGAGTGGCGGGGAGCTGTTTTTT.

The rearrangement joins TRBV7-9 to TRBJ2-3, with D possibly being TRBD1 (5 bases). The CDR3 covers 11 residues. Between the trimmed V and J ends, which lost 5 bases and 6 bases, there was a span of 6 bases. Germline V gene lookup returns CDR1 SEHNR and CDR2 FQNEAQ (reference sequence). The CDR3 protein is CASSQGDTQYF. The CDR3, as DNA: TGTGCCAGCAGCCAGGGTGATACGCAGTATTTT.

The CDR3 protein is CASTRQGGGYGYTF. The DNA for the CDR3 is TGTGCCAGCACCAGACAGGGAGGCGGCTATGGCTACACCTTC. The chain links TRBV6-5 to TRBJ1-2; TRBD1 aligns across 7 bases. Germline loops: CDR1 MNHEY, CDR2 SVGAGI. Germline trimming cut 7 bases from V and 4 bases from J; bases unmatched to any gene: 9. The CDR3 is 14 residues long.

The gene calls are TRBV7-9 and TRBJ1-1, with D perhaps matching TRBD1 (6 bases). The CDR3 is 18 amino acids. Germline V gene data show CDR1 as SEHNR and CDR2 as FQNEAQ (reference sequence). The V and J ends lost 1 base and 5 bases respectively, with 23 bases between them. CDR3 coding DNA: TGTGCCAGCAGCTTAGTTGGGCAGGGGCTAGCCAAGGGTACTGAAGCTTTCTTT. As protein: CASSLVGQGLAKGTEAFF.

The rearrangement links TRBV9 to TRBJ2-5; D perhaps matches TRBD1 (7 bases). Trimming cost V 1 base and J 2 bases, with 9 bases left between them. The CDR3 covers 14 residues. In germline, CDR1 is SGDLS, CDR2 YYNGEE. CDR3 DNA: TGTGCCAGCAGCGTATCAGGGGGGCAAGAGACCCAGTACTTC. Its translation: CASSVSGGQETQYF.